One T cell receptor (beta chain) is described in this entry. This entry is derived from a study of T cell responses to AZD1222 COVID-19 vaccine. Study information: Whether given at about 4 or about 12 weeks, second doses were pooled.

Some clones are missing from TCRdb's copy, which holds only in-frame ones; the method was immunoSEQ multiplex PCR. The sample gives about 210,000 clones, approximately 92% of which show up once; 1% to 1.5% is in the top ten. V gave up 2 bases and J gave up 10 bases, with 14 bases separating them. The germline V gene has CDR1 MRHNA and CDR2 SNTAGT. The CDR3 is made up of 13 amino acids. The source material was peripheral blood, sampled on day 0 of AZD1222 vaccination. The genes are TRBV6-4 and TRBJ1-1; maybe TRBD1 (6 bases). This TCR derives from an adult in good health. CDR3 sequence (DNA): TGTGCCAGCAGTGACGGGGGGGGCGGAGGAGCTTTCTTT. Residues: CASSDGGGGGAFF.